This T cell receptor (beta chain) was observed in a study of shared clonotypes between healthy human individuals. Study information: Researchers drew samples from a couple of women and a few men aged 18 to 49.

Running of the assay took place at deep level. Some clones are missing from TCRdb's copy, which holds only in-frame ones; the method was immunoSEQ multiplex PCR. The sample lists about 490,000 clones; 78% were seen once. V lost 1 base and J lost 6; bases outside the gene matches: 12. The V gene's germline CDR1 is SGHVS and CDR2 FQNEAQ. This CDR3 has 16 amino acids. The study, taken as a whole, reports: The expectation was that sequencing depth would affect clonotype sharing among donors. Genetic and exposure-history diversity was limited by the few donors.

This clone turned up a few times. The antigen is unknown. The genes are TRBV7-8 and TRBJ2-7; 7 bases map to TRBD1. What was sequenced was PBMCs. This TCR came from a woman in her thirties or forties in good health. Some clones in this sample may be carry-over from other donors' samples. Here the CDR3 reads CASSLVGGEGAGEQYF. Written as DNA, the CDR3 is TGTGCCAGCAGCTTAGTAGGGGGAGAGGGGGCGGGCGAGCAGTACTTC.